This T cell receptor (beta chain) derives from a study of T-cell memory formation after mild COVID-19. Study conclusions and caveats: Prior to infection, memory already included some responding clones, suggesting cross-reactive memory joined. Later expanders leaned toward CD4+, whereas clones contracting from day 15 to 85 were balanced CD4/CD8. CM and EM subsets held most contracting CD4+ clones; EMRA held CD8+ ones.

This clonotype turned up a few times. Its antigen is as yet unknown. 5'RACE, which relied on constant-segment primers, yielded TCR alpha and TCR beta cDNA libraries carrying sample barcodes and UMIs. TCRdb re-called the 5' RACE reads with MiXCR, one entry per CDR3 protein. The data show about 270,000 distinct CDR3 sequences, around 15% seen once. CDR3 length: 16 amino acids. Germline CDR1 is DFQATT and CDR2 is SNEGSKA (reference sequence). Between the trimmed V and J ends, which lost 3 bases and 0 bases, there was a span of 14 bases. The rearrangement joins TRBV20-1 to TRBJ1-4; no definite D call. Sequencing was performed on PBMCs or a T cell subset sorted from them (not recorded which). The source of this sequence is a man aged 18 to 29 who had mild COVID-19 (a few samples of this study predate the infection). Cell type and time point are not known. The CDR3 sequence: CSASSLLVATNEKLFF. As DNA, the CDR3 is TGCAGTGCTAGTAGTCTTTTGGTTGCAACTAATGAAAAACTGTTTTTT.